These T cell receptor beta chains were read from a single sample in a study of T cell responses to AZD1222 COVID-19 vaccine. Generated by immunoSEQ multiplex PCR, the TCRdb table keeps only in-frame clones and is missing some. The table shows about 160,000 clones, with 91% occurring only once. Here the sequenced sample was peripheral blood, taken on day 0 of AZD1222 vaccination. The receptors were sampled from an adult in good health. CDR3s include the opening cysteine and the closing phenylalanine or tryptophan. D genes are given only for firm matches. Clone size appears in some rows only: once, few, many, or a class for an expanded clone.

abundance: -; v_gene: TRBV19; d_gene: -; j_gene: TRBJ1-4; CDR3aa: CASRNPGATNEKLFF; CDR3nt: TGTGCCAGTAGGAATCCAGGGGCGACTAATGAAAAACTGTTTTTT
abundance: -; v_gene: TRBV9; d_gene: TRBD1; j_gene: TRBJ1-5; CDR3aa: CASSLQGYSNQPQHF; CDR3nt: TGTGCCAGCAGTTTACAGGGGTATAGCAATCAGCCCCAGCATTTT
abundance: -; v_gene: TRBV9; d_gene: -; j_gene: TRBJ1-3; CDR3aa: CASSVGTAGNTIYF; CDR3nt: TGTGCCAGCAGCGTAGGGACTGCTGGAAACACCATATATTTT
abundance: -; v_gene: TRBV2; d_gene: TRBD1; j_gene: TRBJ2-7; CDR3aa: CASRAQGAKYEQYF; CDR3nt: TGTGCCAGCAGGGCGCAGGGGGCGAAGTACGAGCAGTACTTC
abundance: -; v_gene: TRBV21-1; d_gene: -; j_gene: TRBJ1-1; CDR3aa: CASSSDLMPGQSNEAFF; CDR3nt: TGTGCCAGCAGCAGCGACCTTATGCCGGGACAGTCCAATGAAGCTTTCTTT
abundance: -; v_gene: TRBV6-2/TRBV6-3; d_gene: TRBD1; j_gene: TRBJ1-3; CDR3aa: CASSSGTDGNTIYF; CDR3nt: TGTGCCAGCAGTTCCGGGACAGATGGGAACACCATATATTTT
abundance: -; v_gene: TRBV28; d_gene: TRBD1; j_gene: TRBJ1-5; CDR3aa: CASRPTGAGAQHF; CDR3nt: TGTGCCAGCAGACCGACAGGGGCAGGGGCCCAGCATTTT
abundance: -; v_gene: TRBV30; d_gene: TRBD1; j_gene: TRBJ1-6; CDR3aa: CAWSAQGNSPLHF; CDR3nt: TGTGCCTGGAGTGCACAGGGGAATTCACCCCTCCACTTT
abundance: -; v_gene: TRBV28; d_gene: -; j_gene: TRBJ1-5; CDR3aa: CASSAKNQPQHF; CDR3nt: TGTGCCAGCAGTGCCAAAAATCAGCCCCAGCATTTT
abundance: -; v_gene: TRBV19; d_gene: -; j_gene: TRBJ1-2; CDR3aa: CASSIGQPYGYTF; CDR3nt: TGTGCCAGTAGTATAGGGCAGCCCTATGGCTACACCTTC
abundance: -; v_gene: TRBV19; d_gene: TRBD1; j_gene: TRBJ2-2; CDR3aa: CASSITGVDTGELFF; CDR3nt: TGTGCCAGTAGTATAACAGGGGTGGACACCGGGGAGCTGTTTTTT
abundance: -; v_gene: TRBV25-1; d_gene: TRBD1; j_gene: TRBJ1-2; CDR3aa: CASSGQGYGYTF; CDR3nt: TGTGCCAGCAGCGGACAGGGGTATGGCTACACCTTC
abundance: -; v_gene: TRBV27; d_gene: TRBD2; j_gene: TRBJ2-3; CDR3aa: CASSLEGGRGDTQYF; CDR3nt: TGTGCCAGCAGTTTGGAGGGTGGGAGGGGTGATACGCAGTATTTT
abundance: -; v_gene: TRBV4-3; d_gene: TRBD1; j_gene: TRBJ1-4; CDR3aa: CASSQGRQGLRSTNEKLFF; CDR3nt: TGCGCCAGCAGCCAAGGAAGACAGGGGCTTAGATCAACTAATGAAAAACTGTTTTTT
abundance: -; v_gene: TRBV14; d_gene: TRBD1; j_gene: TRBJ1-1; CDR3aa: CASSGRDRVITEAFF; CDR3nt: TGTGCCAGCAGCGGCCGGGACAGGGTAATTACTGAAGCTTTCTTT
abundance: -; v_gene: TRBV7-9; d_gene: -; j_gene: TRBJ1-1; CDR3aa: CASSLGQGAFF; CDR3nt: TGTGCCAGCAGCCTGGGGCAGGGAGCTTTCTTT
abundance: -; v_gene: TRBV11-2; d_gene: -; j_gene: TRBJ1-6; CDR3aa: CASKGGPESLGRRNSPLHF; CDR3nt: TGTGCCAGCAAAGGGGGACCTGAATCACTCGGTCGTAGAAATTCACCCCTCCACTTT
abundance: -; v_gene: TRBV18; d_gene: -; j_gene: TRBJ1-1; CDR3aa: CASSRLTGNTEAFF; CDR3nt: TGTGCCAGCTCCCGACTGACAGGGAACACTGAAGCTTTCTTT
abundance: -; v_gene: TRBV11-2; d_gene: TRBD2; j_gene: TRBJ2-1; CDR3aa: CASSHFLGRGGYNEQFF; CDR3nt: TGTGCCAGCAGCCACTTTCTGGGGCGGGGGGGTTACAATGAGCAGTTCTTC
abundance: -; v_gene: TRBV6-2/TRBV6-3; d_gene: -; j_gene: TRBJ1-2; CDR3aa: CASSYDRNSYGYTF; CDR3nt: TGTGCCAGCAGTTACGATCGAAACTCCTATGGCTACACCTTC
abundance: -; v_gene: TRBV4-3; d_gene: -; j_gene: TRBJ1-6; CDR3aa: CASSQEDIIRYNSPLHF; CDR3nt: TGCGCCAGCAGCCAGGAGGACATAATTAGATATAATTCACCCCTCCACTTT
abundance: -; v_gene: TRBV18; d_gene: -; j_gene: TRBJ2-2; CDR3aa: CASSPRVSGTGELFF; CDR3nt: TGTGCCAGCTCACCAAGAGTTTCGGGCACCGGGGAGCTGTTTTTT
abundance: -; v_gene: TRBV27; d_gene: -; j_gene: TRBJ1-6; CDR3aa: CASSGSGAGGSSPLHF; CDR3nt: TGTGCCAGCAGCGGGTCGGGGGCAGGTGGTAGTTCACCCCTCCACTTT
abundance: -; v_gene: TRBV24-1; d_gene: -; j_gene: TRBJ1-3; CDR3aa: CATSALGGNTIYF; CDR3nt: TGTGCCACCAGTGCCCTGGGAGGAAACACCATATATTTT
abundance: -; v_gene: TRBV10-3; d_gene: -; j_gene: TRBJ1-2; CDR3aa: CAISERGKTGYTF; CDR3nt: TGTGCCATCAGTGAGAGAGGGAAGACGGGCTACACCTTC
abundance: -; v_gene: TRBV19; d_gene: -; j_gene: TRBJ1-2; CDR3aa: CASSILELPFNYGYTF; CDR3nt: TGTGCCAGTAGTATTCTAGAACTGCCGTTCAACTATGGCTACACCTTC
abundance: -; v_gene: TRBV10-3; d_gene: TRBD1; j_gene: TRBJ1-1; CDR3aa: CAIRADLGQMTEAFF; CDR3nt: TGTGCCATCAGGGCAGACCTGGGACAGATGACTGAAGCTTTCTTT
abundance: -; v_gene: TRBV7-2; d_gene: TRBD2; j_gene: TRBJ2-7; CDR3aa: CASSRGLAGPSYEQYF; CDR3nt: TGTGCCAGCAGCCGGGGACTAGCGGGACCCTCCTACGAGCAGTACTTC
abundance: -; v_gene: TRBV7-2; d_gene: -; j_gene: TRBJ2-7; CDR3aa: CASSSPSSYEQYF; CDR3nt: TGTGCCAGCAGTTCGCCTAGCAGCTACGAGCAGTACTTC
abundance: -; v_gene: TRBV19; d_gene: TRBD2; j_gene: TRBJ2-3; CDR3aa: CASSKGLAGASYTQYF; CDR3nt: TGTGCCAGTAGTAAGGGACTAGCGGGCGCCTCGTATACGCAGTATTTT
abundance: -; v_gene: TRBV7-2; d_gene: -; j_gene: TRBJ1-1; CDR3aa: CASSLIQTLSEAFF; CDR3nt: TGTGCCAGCAGCTTAATCCAGACACTTAGTGAAGCTTTCTTT
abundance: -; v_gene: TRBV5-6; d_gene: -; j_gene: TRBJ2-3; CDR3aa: CASSGLVIPTDTQYF; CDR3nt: TGTGCCAGCAGTGGATTAGTCATCCCCACAGATACGCAGTATTTT
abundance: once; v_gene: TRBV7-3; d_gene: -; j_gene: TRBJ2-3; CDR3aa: CASSPISGKDTDTQYF; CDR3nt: TGTGCCAGCAGCCCAATTAGCGGAAAAGACACAGATACGCAGTATTTT
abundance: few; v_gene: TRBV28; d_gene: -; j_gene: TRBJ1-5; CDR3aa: CASSLSAGGWKPQHF; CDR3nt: TGTGCCAGCAGTTTATCCGCCGGGGGCTGGAAGCCCCAGCATTTT
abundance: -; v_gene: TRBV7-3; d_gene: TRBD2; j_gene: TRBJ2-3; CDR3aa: CASSLTSGSTDTQYF; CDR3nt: TGTGCCAGCAGCTTAACTAGCGGGAGCACAGATACGCAGTATTTT
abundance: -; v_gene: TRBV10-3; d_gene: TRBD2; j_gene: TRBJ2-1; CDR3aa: CAISEGLAGAGEQFF; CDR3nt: TGTGCCATCAGTGAGGGCCTAGCGGGAGCTGGTGAGCAGTTCTTC
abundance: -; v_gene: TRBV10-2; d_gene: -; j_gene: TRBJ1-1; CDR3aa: CASSGRMNTEAFF; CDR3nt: TGCGCCAGCAGTGGCAGGATGAACACTGAAGCTTTCTTT